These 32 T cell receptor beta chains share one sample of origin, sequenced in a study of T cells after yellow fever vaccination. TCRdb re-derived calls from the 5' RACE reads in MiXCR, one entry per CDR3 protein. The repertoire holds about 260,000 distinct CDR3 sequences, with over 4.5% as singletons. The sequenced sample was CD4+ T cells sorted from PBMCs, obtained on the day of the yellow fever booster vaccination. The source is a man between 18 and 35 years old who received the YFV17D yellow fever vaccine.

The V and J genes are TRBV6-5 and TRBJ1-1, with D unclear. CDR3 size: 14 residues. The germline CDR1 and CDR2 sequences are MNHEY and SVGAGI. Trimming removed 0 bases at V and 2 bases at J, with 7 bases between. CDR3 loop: CASSYSPGNTEAFF. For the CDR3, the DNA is TGTGCCAGCAGTTACTCCCCAGGAAACACTGAAGCTTTCTTT.

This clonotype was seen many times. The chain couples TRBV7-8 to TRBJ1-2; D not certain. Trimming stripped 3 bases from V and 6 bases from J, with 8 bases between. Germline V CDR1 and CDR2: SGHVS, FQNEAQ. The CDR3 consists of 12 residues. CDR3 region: CASSFRGDGYTF. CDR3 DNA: TGTGCCAGCAGCTTTCGCGGGGATGGCTACACCTTC.

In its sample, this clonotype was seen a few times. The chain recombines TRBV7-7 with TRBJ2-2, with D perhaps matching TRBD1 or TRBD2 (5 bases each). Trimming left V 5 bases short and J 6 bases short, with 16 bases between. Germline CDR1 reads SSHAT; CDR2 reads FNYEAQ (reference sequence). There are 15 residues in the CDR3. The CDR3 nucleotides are TGTGCCAGCAGCGCCCTGGGGGAGAAGGCCGGGGAGCTGTTTTTT. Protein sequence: CASSALGEKAGELFF.

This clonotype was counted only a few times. In DNA, the CDR3 is TGTGCCAGCGGTTCCAGTAACACTGAAGCTTTCTTT. It encodes CASGSSNTEAFF. V and J are TRBV12-3 or TRBV12-4 and TRBJ1-1; D call uncertain. The ends were cut back, 8 bases at V and 2 bases at J, with 9 bases in the middle. The CDR3 runs to 12 residues.

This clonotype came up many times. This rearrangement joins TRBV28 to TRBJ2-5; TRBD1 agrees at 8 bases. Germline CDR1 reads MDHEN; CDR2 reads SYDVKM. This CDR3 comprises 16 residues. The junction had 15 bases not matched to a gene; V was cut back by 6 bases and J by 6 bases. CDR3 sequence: CASSHATGDLSKTQYF. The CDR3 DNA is TGTGCCAGCAGCCACGCGACAGGGGATTTGTCGAAGACCCAGTACTTC.

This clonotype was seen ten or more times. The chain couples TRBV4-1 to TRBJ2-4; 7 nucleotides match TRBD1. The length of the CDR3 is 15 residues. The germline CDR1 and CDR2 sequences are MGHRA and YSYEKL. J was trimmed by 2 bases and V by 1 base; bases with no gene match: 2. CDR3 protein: CASSQGQGTKNIQYF. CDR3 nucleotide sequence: TGCGCCAGCAGCCAAGGACAGGGAACCAAAAACATTCAGTACTTC.

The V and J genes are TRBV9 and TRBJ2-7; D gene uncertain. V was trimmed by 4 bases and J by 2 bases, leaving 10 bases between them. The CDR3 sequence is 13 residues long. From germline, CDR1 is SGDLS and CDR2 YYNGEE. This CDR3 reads CASSPPTAYEQYV. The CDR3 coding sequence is TGTGCCAGCAGCCCCCCGACGGCCTACGAGCAGTACGTC.

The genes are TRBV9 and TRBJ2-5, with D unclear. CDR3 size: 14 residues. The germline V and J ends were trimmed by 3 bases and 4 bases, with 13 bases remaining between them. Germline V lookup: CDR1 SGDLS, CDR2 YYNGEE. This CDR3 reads CASSATSRIETQYF. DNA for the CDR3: TGTGCCAGCAGCGCAACAAGCCGCATAGAGACCCAGTACTTC. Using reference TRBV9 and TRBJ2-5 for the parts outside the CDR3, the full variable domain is DSGVTQTPKHLITATGQRVTLRCSPRSGDLSVYWYQQSLDQGLQFLIQYYNGEERAKGNILERFSAQQFPDLHSELNLSSLELGDSALYFCASSATSRIETQYFGPGTRLLVL.

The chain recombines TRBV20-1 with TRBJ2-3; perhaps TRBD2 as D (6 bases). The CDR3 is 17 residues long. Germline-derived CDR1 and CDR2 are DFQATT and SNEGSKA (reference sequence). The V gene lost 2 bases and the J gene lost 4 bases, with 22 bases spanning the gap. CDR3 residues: CSARTRGLGRDSDTQYF. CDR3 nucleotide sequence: TGCAGTGCTAGAACCCGCGGCTTAGGGCGGGACTCAGATACGCAGTATTTT.

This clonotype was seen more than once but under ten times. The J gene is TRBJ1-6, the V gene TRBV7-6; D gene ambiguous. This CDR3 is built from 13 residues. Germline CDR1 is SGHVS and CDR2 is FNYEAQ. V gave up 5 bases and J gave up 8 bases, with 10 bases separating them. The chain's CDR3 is CASSHTVDSPLHF. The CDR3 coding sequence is TGTGCCAGCAGCCACACCGTGGATTCACCCCTCCACTTT.

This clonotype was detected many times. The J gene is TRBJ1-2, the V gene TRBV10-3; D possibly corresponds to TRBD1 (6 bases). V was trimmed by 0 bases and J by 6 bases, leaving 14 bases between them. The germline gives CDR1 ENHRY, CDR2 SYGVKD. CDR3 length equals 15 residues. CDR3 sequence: CAISESVQGGDGYTF. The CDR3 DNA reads TGTGCCATCAGTGAGTCCGTACAGGGAGGCGATGGCTACACCTTC.

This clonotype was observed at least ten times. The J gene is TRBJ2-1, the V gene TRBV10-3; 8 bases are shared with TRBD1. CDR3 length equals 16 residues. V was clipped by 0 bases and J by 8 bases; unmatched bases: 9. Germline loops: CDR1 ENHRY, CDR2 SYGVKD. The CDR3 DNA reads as TGTGCCATCAGTGAGTCGGGCAGGGGGCTGTTCTATGAGCAGTTCTTC. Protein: CAISESGRGLFYEQFF.

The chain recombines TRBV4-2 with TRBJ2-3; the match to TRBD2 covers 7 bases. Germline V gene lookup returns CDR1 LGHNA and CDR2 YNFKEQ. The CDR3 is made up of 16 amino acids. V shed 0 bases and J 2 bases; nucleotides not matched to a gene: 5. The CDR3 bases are TGTGCCAGCAGCCAAGAAGGCGGGAGCTACACAGATACGCAGTATTTT. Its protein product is CASSQEGGSYTDTQYF.

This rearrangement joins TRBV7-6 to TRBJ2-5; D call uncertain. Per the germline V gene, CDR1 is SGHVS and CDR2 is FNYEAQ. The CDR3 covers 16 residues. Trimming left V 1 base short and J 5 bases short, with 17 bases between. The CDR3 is CASSLGVTLYGETQYF. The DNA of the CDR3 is TGTGCCAGCAGCTTAGGGGTAACCCTATATGGGGAGACCCAGTACTTC.

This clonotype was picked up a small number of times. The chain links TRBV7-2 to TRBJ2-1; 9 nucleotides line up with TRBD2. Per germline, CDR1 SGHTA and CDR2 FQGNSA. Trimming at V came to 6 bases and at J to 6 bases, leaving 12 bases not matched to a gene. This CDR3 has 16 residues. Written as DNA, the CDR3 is TGTGCCAGCAGAACAGCCCCCAGCGGGGGGATCAATGAGCAGTTCTTC. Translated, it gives CASRTAPSGGINEQFF.

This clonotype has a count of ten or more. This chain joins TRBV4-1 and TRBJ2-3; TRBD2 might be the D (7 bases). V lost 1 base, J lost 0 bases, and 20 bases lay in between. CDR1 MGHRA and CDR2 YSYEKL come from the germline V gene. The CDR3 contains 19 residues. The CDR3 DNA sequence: TGCGCCAGCAGCCAAGTGATACCTTCGAGGGGGGGGAGCACAGATACGCAGTATTTT. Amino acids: CASSQVIPSRGGSTDTQYF.

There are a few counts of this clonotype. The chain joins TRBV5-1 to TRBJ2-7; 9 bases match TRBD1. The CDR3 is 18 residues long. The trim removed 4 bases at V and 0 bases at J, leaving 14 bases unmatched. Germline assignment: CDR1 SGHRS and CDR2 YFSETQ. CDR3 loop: CASSKGQGLILSSYEQYF. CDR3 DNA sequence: TGCGCCAGCAGCAAGGGACAGGGCCTTATACTGAGCTCCTACGAGCAGTACTTC.

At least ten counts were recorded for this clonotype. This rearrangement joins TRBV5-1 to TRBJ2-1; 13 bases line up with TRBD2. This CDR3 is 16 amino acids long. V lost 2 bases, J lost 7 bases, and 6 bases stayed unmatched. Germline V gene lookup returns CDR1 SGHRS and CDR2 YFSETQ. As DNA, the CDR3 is TGCGCCAGCAGCTTATCAAGGGGACTAGCGGGGAATGAGCAGTTCTTC. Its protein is CASSLSRGLAGNEQFF.

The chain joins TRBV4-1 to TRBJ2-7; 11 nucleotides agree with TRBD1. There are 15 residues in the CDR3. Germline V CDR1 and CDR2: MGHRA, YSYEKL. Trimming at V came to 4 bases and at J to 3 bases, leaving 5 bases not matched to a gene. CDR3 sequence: CASSRGQGAVYEQYV. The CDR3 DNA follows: TGCGCCAGCAGCCGCGGACAGGGGGCGGTCTACGAGCAGTACGTC.

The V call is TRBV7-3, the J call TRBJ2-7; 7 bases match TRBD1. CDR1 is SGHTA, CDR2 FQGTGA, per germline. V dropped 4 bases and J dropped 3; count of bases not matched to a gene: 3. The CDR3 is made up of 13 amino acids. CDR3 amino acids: CASSSHRGYEQYF. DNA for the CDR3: TGTGCCAGCAGCTCACACAGGGGCTACGAGCAGTACTTC. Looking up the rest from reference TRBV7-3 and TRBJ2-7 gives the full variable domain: GAGVSQTPSNKVTEKGKYVELRCDPISGHTALYWYRQSLGQGPEFLIYFQGTGAADDSGLPNDRFFAVRPEGSVSTLKIQRTERGDSAVYLCASSSHRGYEQYFGPGTRLTVT.

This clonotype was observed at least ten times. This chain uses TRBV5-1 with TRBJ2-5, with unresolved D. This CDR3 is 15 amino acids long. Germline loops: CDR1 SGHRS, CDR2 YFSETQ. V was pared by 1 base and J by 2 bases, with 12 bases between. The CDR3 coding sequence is TGCGCCAGCAGCTTGACAACTTGGCCTCAAGAGACCCAGTACTTC. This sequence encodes CASSLTTWPQETQYF.

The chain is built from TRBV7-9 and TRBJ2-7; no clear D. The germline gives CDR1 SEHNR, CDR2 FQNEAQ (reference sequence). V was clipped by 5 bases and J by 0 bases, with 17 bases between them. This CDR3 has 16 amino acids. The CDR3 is CASSPIGYPSSYEQYF. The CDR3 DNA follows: TGTGCCAGCAGCCCAATCGGCTACCCGAGCTCCTACGAGCAGTACTTC. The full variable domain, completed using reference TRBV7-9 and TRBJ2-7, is DTGVSQNPRHKITKRGQNVTFRCDPISEHNRLYWYRQTLGQGPEFLTYFQNEAQLEKSRLLSDRFSAERPKGSFSTLEIQRTEQGDSAMYLCASSPIGYPSSYEQYFGPGTRLTVT.

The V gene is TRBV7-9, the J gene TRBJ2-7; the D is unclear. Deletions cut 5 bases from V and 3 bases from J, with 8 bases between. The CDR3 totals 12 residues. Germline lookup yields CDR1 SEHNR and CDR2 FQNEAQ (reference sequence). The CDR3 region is CASSQAGYEQYV. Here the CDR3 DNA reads TGTGCCAGCAGCCAGGCCGGCTACGAGCAGTACGTC.

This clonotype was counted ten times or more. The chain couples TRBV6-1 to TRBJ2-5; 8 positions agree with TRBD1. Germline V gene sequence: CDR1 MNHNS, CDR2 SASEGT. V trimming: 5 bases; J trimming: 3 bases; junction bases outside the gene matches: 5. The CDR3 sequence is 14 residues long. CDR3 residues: CASSSRDRKETQYF. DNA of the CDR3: TGTGCCAGCAGTAGCCGGGACAGGAAAGAGACCCAGTACTTC.

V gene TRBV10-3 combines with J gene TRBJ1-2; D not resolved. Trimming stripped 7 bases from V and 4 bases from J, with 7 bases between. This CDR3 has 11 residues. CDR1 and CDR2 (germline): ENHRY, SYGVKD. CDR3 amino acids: CAITDTYGYTF. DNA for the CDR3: TGTGCCATCACAGACACCTATGGCTACACCTTC.

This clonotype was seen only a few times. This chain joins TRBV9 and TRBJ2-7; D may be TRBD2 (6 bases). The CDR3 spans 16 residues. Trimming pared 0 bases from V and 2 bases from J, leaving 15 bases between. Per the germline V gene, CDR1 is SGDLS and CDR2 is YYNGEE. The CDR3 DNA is TGTGCCAGCAGCGTAGTGGGGGACTCCCGGGCCTACGAGCAGTACTTC. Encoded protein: CASSVVGDSRAYEQYF. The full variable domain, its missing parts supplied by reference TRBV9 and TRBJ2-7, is DSGVTQTPKHLITATGQRVTLRCSPRSGDLSVYWYQQSLDQGLQFLIQYYNGEERAKGNILERFSAQQFPDLHSELNLSSLELGDSALYFCASSVVGDSRAYEQYFGPGTRLTVT.

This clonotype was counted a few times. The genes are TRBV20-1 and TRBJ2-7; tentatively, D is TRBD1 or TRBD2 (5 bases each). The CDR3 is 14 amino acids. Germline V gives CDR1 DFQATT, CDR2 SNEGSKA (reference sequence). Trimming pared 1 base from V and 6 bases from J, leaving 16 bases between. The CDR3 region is CSARAPAAGSEQYF. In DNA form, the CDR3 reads TGCAGTGCTAGAGCCCCCGCGGCAGGGAGCGAGCAGTACTTC.

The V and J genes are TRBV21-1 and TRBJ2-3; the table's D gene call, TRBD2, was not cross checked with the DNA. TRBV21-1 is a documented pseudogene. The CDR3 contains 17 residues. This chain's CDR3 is CASSPLGLAGETDTQYF. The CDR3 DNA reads TGTGCCAGCAGCCCCCTCGGGCTAGCGGGGGAAACAGATACGCAGTATTTT.

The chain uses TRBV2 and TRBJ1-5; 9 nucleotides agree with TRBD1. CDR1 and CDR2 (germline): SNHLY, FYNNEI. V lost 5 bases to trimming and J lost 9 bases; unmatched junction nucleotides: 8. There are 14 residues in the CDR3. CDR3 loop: CASSPGTGQGPQHF. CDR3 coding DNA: TGTGCCAGCAGTCCCGGGACAGGGCAAGGGCCCCAGCATTTT.

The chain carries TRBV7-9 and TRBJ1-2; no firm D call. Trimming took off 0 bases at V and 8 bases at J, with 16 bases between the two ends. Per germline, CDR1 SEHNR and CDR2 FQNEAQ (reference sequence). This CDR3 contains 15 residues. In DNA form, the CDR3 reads TGTGCCAGCAGCTTAGCGTCGGCAGGCTCTATCGGCTACACCTTC. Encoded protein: CASSLASAGSIGYTF.

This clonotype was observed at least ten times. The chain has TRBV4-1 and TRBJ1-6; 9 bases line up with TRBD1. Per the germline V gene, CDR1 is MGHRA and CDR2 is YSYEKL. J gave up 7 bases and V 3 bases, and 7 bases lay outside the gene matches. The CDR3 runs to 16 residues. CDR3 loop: CASSQTPDRGNSPLHF. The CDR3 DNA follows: TGCGCCAGCAGCCAGACCCCGGACAGGGGAAATTCACCCCTCCACTTT.

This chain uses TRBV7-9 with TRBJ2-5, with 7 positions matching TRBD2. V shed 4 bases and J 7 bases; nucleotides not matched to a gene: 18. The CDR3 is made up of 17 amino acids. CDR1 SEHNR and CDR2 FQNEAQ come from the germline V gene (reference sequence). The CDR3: CASSSSRTSGRGLTQYF. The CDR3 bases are TGTGCCAGCAGCTCATCACGGACTAGTGGGCGAGGGTTGACCCAGTACTTC.